These T cell receptor beta chains were read from a single sample in a study of blood T cell repertoires in COVID-19. Generated by immunoSEQ multiplex PCR, the TCRdb table keeps only in-frame clones and is missing some. The sample gives approximately 300,000 clones, more than 75% of which show up once; approximately 5% is in the top ten. Sequenced input: PBMCs or T cells enriched from blood (not recorded which). All receptors come from a woman in her 30s who had recovered from COVID-19. CDR3s include the opening cysteine and the closing phenylalanine or tryptophan. Fields, in order: V gene, CDR3 length, J gene, clone size, D gene, CDR3 protein, CDR3 DNA. The D gene is left open where the match is weak. Rows give clone size only sometimes, using once, few, many, or a class for an expanded clone.

v_call: TRBV30
cdr3_length: 13
j_call: TRBJ1-4
clone_size: .
d_call: .
cdr3_aa: CAWMSGSNEKLFF
cdr3_nt: TGTGCCTGGATGTCAGGCTCGAATGAAAAACTGTTTTTT

v_call: TRBV7-3
cdr3_length: 13
j_call: TRBJ1-1
clone_size: .
d_call: .
cdr3_aa: CASSFTAITEAFF
cdr3_nt: TGTGCCAGCAGCTTCACAGCTATCACTGAAGCTTTCTTT

v_call: TRBV15
cdr3_length: 13
j_call: TRBJ2-7
clone_size: few
d_call: .
cdr3_aa: CATSRVPGYEQYF
cdr3_nt: TGTGCCACCAGCAGAGTACCCGGCTACGAGCAGTACTTC

v_call: TRBV29-1
cdr3_length: 16
j_call: TRBJ2-5
clone_size: .
d_call: TRBD2
cdr3_aa: CSVTSGGLHRQETQYF
cdr3_nt: TGCAGCGTCACTAGCGGGGGCCTTCACCGCCAAGAGACCCAGTACTTC

v_call: TRBV7-9
cdr3_length: 16
j_call: TRBJ1-3
clone_size: .
d_call: .
cdr3_aa: CASSLGTQVIGNTIYF
cdr3_nt: TGTGCCAGCAGCTTAGGGACACAGGTTATCGGAAACACCATATATTTT

v_call: TRBV6-5
cdr3_length: 14
j_call: TRBJ1-6
clone_size: .
d_call: .
cdr3_aa: CASSFVRDNSPLHF
cdr3_nt: TGTGCCAGCAGTTTTGTAAGAGATAATTCACCCCTCCACTTT

v_call: TRBV7-9
cdr3_length: 14
j_call: TRBJ2-1
clone_size: .
d_call: TRBD2
cdr3_aa: CASSRSGGLYEQFF
cdr3_nt: TGTGCCAGCAGCCGTAGCGGGGGTCTGTATGAGCAGTTCTTC

v_call: TRBV5-1
cdr3_length: 14
j_call: TRBJ1-1
clone_size: .
d_call: TRBD1
cdr3_aa: CASSPDRVNTEAFF
cdr3_nt: TGCGCCAGCAGCCCGGACAGGGTGAACACTGAAGCTTTCTTT

v_call: TRBV6-1
cdr3_length: 14
j_call: TRBJ1-1
clone_size: .
d_call: .
cdr3_aa: CASSDGQLIAEAFF
cdr3_nt: TGTGCCAGCAGTGACGGACAGTTGATAGCTGAAGCTTTCTTT

v_call: TRBV19
cdr3_length: 13
j_call: TRBJ1-1
clone_size: .
d_call: .
cdr3_aa: CASSIGGFTEAFF
cdr3_nt: TGTGCCAGTAGTATCGGGGGTTTCACTGAAGCTTTCTTT

v_call: TRBV5-4
cdr3_length: 12
j_call: TRBJ2-1
clone_size: few
d_call: TRBD1
cdr3_aa: CASSTDRGEQFF
cdr3_nt: TGTGCCAGCAGCACGGACAGGGGTGAGCAGTTCTTC

v_call: TRBV6-2/TRBV6-3
cdr3_length: 20
j_call: TRBJ2-1
clone_size: once
d_call: TRBD2
cdr3_aa: CASSYGLGLAGSKSYNEQFF
cdr3_nt: TGTGCCAGCAGTTACGGCTTGGGACTAGCCGGTTCTAAGTCCTACAATGAGCAGTTCTTC

v_call: TRBV19
cdr3_length: 12
j_call: TRBJ1-2
clone_size: many
d_call: .
cdr3_aa: CAASGRAGGYTF
cdr3_nt: TGTGCCGCTAGCGGCAGGGCGGGTGGCTACACCTTC

v_call: TRBV7-3
cdr3_length: 14
j_call: TRBJ2-7
clone_size: .
d_call: .
cdr3_aa: CASSLSPGSYEQYF
cdr3_nt: TGTGCCAGCAGCCTATCTCCAGGCTCCTACGAGCAGTACTTC

v_call: TRBV2
cdr3_length: 11
j_call: TRBJ1-1
clone_size: .
d_call: .
cdr3_aa: CASTPRAEAFF
cdr3_nt: TGTGCCAGCACCCCCCGAGCTGAAGCTTTCTTT

v_call: TRBV5-4
cdr3_length: 13
j_call: TRBJ1-1
clone_size: .
d_call: .
cdr3_aa: CASSFAGATEAFF
cdr3_nt: TGTGCCAGCAGCTTCGCAGGGGCCACTGAAGCTTTCTTT

v_call: TRBV6-6
cdr3_length: 15
j_call: TRBJ1-1
clone_size: .
d_call: .
cdr3_aa: CASLGSGEEGTEAFF
cdr3_nt: TGTGCCAGCTTAGGATCAGGGGAAGAGGGCACTGAAGCTTTCTTT

v_call: TRBV19
cdr3_length: 13
j_call: TRBJ1-1
clone_size: .
d_call: TRBD1
cdr3_aa: CASMTGGGLEAFF
cdr3_nt: TGTGCCAGCATGACAGGGGGCGGGCTGGAAGCTTTCTTT

v_call: TRBV6-2/TRBV6-3
cdr3_length: 17
j_call: TRBJ2-6
clone_size: few
d_call: TRBD1
cdr3_aa: CASSRDRDSPGANVLTF
cdr3_nt: TGTGCCAGCAGTCGGGACAGGGACAGTCCTGGGGCCAACGTCCTGACTTTC

v_call: TRBV4-2
cdr3_length: 16
j_call: TRBJ2-7
clone_size: .
d_call: TRBD1
cdr3_aa: CASSHRYGDSGYEQYF
cdr3_nt: TGTGCCAGCAGCCACAGATACGGGGACAGTGGATACGAGCAGTACTTC

v_call: TRBV5-1
cdr3_length: 14
j_call: TRBJ2-5
clone_size: once
d_call: .
cdr3_aa: CASSLEGQQETQYF
cdr3_nt: TGCGCCAGCAGCTTGGAAGGACAGCAAGAGACCCAGTACTTC

v_call: TRBV12-5
cdr3_length: 18
j_call: TRBJ1-5
clone_size: .
d_call: .
cdr3_aa: CASVRGTEAPRRNQPQHF
cdr3_nt: TGTGCTAGTGTGAGGGGGACGGAGGCCCCTCGGCGCAATCAGCCCCAGCATTTT

v_call: TRBV6-5
cdr3_length: 13
j_call: TRBJ2-1
clone_size: .
d_call: TRBD2
cdr3_aa: CASSSGERNEQFF
cdr3_nt: TGTGCCAGCAGTAGCGGGGAGCGTAATGAGCAGTTCTTC

v_call: TRBV6-5
cdr3_length: 14
j_call: TRBJ1-1
clone_size: few
d_call: .
cdr3_aa: CASRTLGREAEAFF
cdr3_nt: TGTGCCAGCAGGACCCTCGGGAGGGAGGCTGAAGCTTTCTTT

v_call: TRBV3-1/TRBV3-2
cdr3_length: 15
j_call: TRBJ2-5
clone_size: .
d_call: TRBD2
cdr3_aa: CASSQQGLSGETQYF
cdr3_nt: TGTGCCAGCAGCCAGCAGGGACTTAGCGGGGAGACCCAGTACTTC

v_call: TRBV30
cdr3_length: 15
j_call: TRBJ1-2
clone_size: .
d_call: .
cdr3_aa: CAWTGGPAANYGYTF
cdr3_nt: TGTGCCTGGACCGGGGGTCCGGCAGCTAACTATGGCTACACCTTC

v_call: TRBV10-3
cdr3_length: 14
j_call: TRBJ1-1
clone_size: .
d_call: .
cdr3_aa: CAIRTGHVNTEAFF
cdr3_nt: TGTGCCATCCGTACGGGACACGTGAACACTGAAGCTTTCTTT

v_call: TRBV10-2
cdr3_length: 12
j_call: TRBJ2-2
clone_size: once
d_call: TRBD1
cdr3_aa: CASDRGRGELFF
cdr3_nt: TGCGCCAGCGACAGGGGGCGCGGGGAGCTGTTTTTT

v_call: TRBV5-1
cdr3_length: 14
j_call: TRBJ1-1
clone_size: .
d_call: .
cdr3_aa: CASSLETTGTEAFF
cdr3_nt: TGCGCCAGCAGCTTGGAAACCACGGGGACTGAAGCTTTCTTT

v_call: TRBV4-3
cdr3_length: 16
j_call: TRBJ2-3
clone_size: once
d_call: TRBD2
cdr3_aa: CASSQLSGGVSDTQYF
cdr3_nt: TGCGCCAGCAGCCAACTGAGCGGGGGGGTGTCAGATACGCAGTATTTT

v_call: TRBV18
cdr3_length: 15
j_call: TRBJ1-1
clone_size: .
d_call: .
cdr3_aa: CASSPGQAGWGEAFF
cdr3_nt: TGTGCCAGCTCACCGGGGCAGGCGGGATGGGGAGAAGCTTTCTTT

v_call: TRBV28
cdr3_length: 16
j_call: TRBJ2-7
clone_size: .
d_call: TRBD1
cdr3_aa: CASSFSTTGGSYEQYF
cdr3_nt: TGTGCCAGCAGTTTCTCAACGACAGGGGGGTCCTACGAGCAGTACTTC

v_call: TRBV5-1
cdr3_length: 14
j_call: TRBJ2-7
clone_size: .
d_call: TRBD1
cdr3_aa: CASSFGTGAYEQYF
cdr3_nt: TGCGCCAGCAGCTTCGGGACAGGAGCCTACGAGCAGTACTTC